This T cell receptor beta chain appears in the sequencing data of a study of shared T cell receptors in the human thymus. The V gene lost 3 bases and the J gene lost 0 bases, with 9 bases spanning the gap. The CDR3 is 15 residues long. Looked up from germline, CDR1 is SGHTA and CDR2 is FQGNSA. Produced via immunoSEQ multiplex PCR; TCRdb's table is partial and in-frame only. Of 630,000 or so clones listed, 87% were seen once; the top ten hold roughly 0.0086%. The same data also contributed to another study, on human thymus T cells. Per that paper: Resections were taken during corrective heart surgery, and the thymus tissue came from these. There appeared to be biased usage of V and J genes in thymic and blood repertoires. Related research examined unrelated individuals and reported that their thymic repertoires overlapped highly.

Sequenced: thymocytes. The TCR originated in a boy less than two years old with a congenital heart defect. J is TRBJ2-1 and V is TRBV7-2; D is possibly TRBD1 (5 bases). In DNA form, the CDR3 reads TGTGCCAGCAGCTTGGGGCTCAGCTCCTACAATGAGCAGTTCTTC. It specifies CASSLGLSSYNEQFF.